The 25 T cell receptor beta chains presented below share a single source sample, sequenced in a study of PD-L1 blockade in urothelial cancer. Assay: immunoSEQ multiplex PCR; the TCRdb copy retains only in-frame clones and omits some. The table lists roughly 91,000 clones, over 65% of them singletons. Stated time point: pretreatment peripheral blood. The source was PBMCs, collected around atezolizumab (anti-PD-L1) treatment. The receptors come from a man between 60 and 75 years old with urothelial cancer.

The chain recombines TRBV7-2 with TRBJ1-5; 7 positions match TRBD1. Trimming took 8 bases from V and 2 from J; bases not matched to a gene: 6. The CDR3 extends over 14 amino acids. Germline loops: CDR1 SGHTA, CDR2 FQGNSA. The CDR3 nucleotides read TGTGCCAGCGCCGACAGGGTGGGCAATCAGCCCCAGCATTTT. It is translated as CASADRVGNQPQHF.

This clone came up once. The rearrangement uses TRBV13 and TRBJ2-2; TRBD1 aligns across 7 bases. The trim removed 1 base at V and 6 bases at J, leaving 8 bases unmatched. Germline V lookup: CDR1 PRHDT, CDR2 FYEKMQ (reference sequence). CDR3 length: 16 amino acids. CDR3 coding DNA: TGTGCCAGCAGCTTAGTGACAGGGCGAAAGTCCGGGGAGCTGTTTTTT. Translation: CASSLVTGRKSGELFF.

The rearrangement uses TRBV2 and TRBJ1-2; D uncertain. Trimming left V 6 bases short and J 7 bases short, with 15 bases between. Germline-derived CDR1 and CDR2 are SNHLY and FYNNEI. The CDR3 covers 13 residues. The CDR3 region has the DNA TGTGCCAGCAGGCCGGGATTTGTGAGTGGCTACACCTTC. This encodes CASRPGFVSGYTF.

This chain links TRBV11-2 with TRBJ1-1; D unresolved. CDR1 and CDR2 (germline): SGHAT, FQNNGV. The CDR3 covers 17 residues. Trimming cost V 5 bases and J 0 bases, with 19 bases left between them. The CDR3 sequence is CASSQRSLRILNTEAFF. The CDR3 nucleotides read TGTGCCAGCAGCCAGCGGTCCTTAAGGATCCTGAACACTGAAGCTTTCTTT.

This chain links TRBV27 with TRBJ1-3; D not resolved. Germline V lookup: CDR1 MNHEY, CDR2 SMNVEV (reference sequence). With 6 bases removed from V and 0 bases from J, the gap between germline ends came to 12 bases. CDR3 length: 15 residues. The CDR3 bases are TGTGCCAGCAGCTTAGACACCCGCTCTGGAAACACCATATATTTT. Translated: CASSLDTRSGNTIYF.

V gene TRBV5-1 combines with J gene TRBJ2-3; 7 bases are a match to TRBD1. J was trimmed by 3 bases and V by 3 bases; bases with no gene match: 4. Germline CDR1 reads SGHRS; CDR2 reads YFSETQ. The CDR3 spans 14 residues. CDR3 nucleotide sequence: TGCGCCAGCAGCTCCGGACAGGTGACAGATACGCAGTATTTT. Its protein product is CASSSGQVTDTQYF.

This clone was detected once. This sequence joins TRBV11-2 and TRBJ1-2; TRBD1 matches 11 bases. The length of the CDR3 is 15 residues. V lost 5 bases and J lost 6; bases outside the gene matches: 8. Germline-derived CDR1 and CDR2 are SGHAT and FQNNGV. In nucleotides, the CDR3 is TGTGCCAGCAGCCGCGGGACAGGGGGGCCAAATGGCTACACCTTC. Translating it yields CASSRGTGGPNGYTF.

The chain uses TRBV7-9 and TRBJ2-5, with D unclear. Germline loops: CDR1 SEHNR, CDR2 FQNEAQ (reference sequence). V was shortened by 7 bases and J by 5 bases, with 14 bases between the two germline ends. This CDR3 contains 13 residues. This CDR3 reads CASNVNTVETQYF. CDR3 coding DNA: TGTGCCAGCAACGTAAACACCGTTGAGACCCAGTACTTC.

J is TRBJ1-3 and V is TRBV5-4; TRBD1 might be the D (6 bases). The CDR3 has 15 residues. V shed 3 bases and J shed 1 base, with 11 bases lying between them. CDR1 is SGHNT, CDR2 YYREEE, per germline (reference sequence). The CDR3 DNA reads TGTGCCAGCAGCTCGCTCACAGGGTCTGGAAACACCATATATTTT. Its translation: CASSSLTGSGNTIYF.

This clone occurred once. The chain employs TRBV5-1 and TRBJ2-1; unclear D gene. Trimming stripped 0 bases from V and 8 bases from J, with 12 bases between. CDR1 and CDR2 (germline): SGHRS, YFSETQ. This CDR3 contains 14 residues. DNA for the CDR3: TGCGCCAGCAGCTTGGCCACCGGGTTCGATGAGCAGTTCTTC. Translation: CASSLATGFDEQFF.

The V call is TRBV27, the J call TRBJ2-7; 7 bases agree with TRBD1. The germline gives CDR1 MNHEY, CDR2 SMNVEV (reference sequence). CDR3 length: 15 amino acids. V trimming: 5 bases; J trimming: 3 bases; junction bases outside the gene matches: 10. This CDR3 is CASSHRTGWYYEQYF. The DNA for the CDR3 is TGTGCCAGCAGTCACAGGACAGGTTGGTACTACGAGCAGTACTTC.

The chain employs TRBV29-1 and TRBJ1-5; 11 bases fit TRBD1. V was clipped by 6 bases and J by 7 bases; unmatched bases: 5. The CDR3 has 13 amino acids. Germline V lookup: CDR1 SQVTM, CDR2 ANQGSEA. CDR3 bases: TGCAGCGTGGGGGGGACAGGGGGACAGCCCCAGCATTTT. Encoded protein: CSVGGTGGQPQHF.

V is TRBV2 and J is TRBJ2-5, with 9 bases fitting TRBD1. This CDR3 has 16 amino acids. Germline loops: CDR1 SNHLY, CDR2 FYNNEI. Losses at the gene ends were 8 bases for V and 5 bases for J; bases not matched to a gene: 15. CDR3: CASRAYRTGEVETQYF. The CDR3 coding sequence is TGTGCCAGCCGGGCATACCGGACAGGGGAGGTGGAGACCCAGTACTTC.

This clone was counted a single time. This sequence joins TRBV6-6 and TRBJ2-7; D remains unclear. Germline V gene data show CDR1 as MNHNY and CDR2 as SVGAGI (reference sequence). The CDR3 runs to 10 residues. V was shortened by 4 bases and J by 8 bases, with 6 bases between the two germline ends. The CDR3 nucleotides read TGTGCCAGCAGTTCGAACAAGCAGTACTTC. It translates to CASSSNKQYF.

The V gene is TRBV11-2, the J gene TRBJ2-7, with D perhaps matching TRBD2 (6 bases). CDR3 size: 14 residues. V lost 3 bases, J lost 2 bases, and 11 bases lay in between. Looked up from germline, CDR1 is SGHAT and CDR2 is FQNNGV. This chain's CDR3 is CASSLGGYPYEQYF. The DNA of the CDR3 is TGTGCCAGCAGCTTGGGGGGTTATCCCTACGAGCAGTACTTC.

V gene TRBV7-3 combines with J gene TRBJ2-2; tentatively, D is TRBD2 (6 bases). Looked up from germline, CDR1 is SGHTA and CDR2 is FQGTGA. Trimming removed 4 bases at V and 2 bases at J, with 17 bases between. The CDR3 is made up of 17 amino acids. CDR3 in amino acids: CASSSNGREPNTGELFF. In DNA form, the CDR3 reads TGTGCCAGCAGCTCAAACGGGCGGGAACCTAACACCGGGGAGCTGTTTTTT. Supplemented by reference TRBV7-3 and TRBJ2-2, the full variable domain reads GAGVSQTPSNKVTEKGKYVELRCDPISGHTALYWYRQSLGQGPEFLIYFQGTGAADDSGLPNDRFFAVRPEGSVSTLKIQRTERGDSAVYLCASSSNGREPNTGELFFGEGSRLTVL.

This clone was detected once. The chain links TRBV28 to TRBJ1-2; D is perhaps TRBD1 (5 bases). The CDR3 length is 12 residues. Between the trimmed V and J ends, which lost 0 bases and 10 bases, there was a span of 9 bases. Germline V gives CDR1 MDHEN, CDR2 SYDVKM. The chain's CDR3 is CASSLWPGSYTF. As DNA, the CDR3 is TGTGCCAGCAGTTTATGGCCAGGGTCCTACACCTTC.

This sequence joins TRBV5-1 and TRBJ1-2; D is undetermined. Germline V gene lookup returns CDR1 SGHRS and CDR2 YFSETQ. This CDR3 has 14 amino acids. V lost 3 bases, J lost 5 bases, and 14 bases lay in between. The DNA of the CDR3 is TGCGCCAGCAGCTCGGAGGGAAGGAGGTATGGCTACACCTTC. Amino acids: CASSSEGRRYGYTF.

This clone is hyperexpanded in the sample. The chain carries TRBV6-6 and TRBJ2-5; D may be TRBD1 (5 bases). The germline V gene has CDR1 MNHNY and CDR2 SVGAGI (reference sequence). The CDR3 consists of 13 residues. The V end was cut by 0 bases, the J end by 5 bases, with 7 bases between. CDR3: CASSYSHRETQYF. The CDR3 DNA is TGTGCCAGCAGTTACTCCCACAGGGAGACCCAGTACTTC.

This clone was seen once. The V gene is TRBV30, the J gene TRBJ1-3; TRBD1 might be the D (5 bases). Germline V CDR1 and CDR2: GTSNPN, SVGIG (reference sequence). This CDR3 has 13 amino acids. Between the trimmed V and J ends, which lost 8 bases and 4 bases, there was a span of 15 bases. This CDR3 reads CATSSGRGNTIYF. The CDR3 coding sequence is TGTGCCACCTCCTCAGGGCGGGGAAACACCATATATTTT.

V is TRBV15 and J is TRBJ2-7; a weak D match, TRBD2 (6 bases). Trimming cost V 0 bases and J 3 bases, with 9 bases left between them. CDR1 and CDR2 (germline): LNHNV, YYDKDF (reference sequence). This CDR3 has 14 amino acids. The CDR3 DNA reads TGTGCCACCAGCAGAGATCCCGGGGGCTACGAGCAGTACTTC. Amino acid sequence: CATSRDPGGYEQYF.

V gene TRBV5-4 combines with J gene TRBJ2-1; D is undetermined. The CDR3 is made up of 16 amino acids. The ends were cut back, 1 base at V and 0 bases at J, with 11 bases in the middle. Germline V gene data show CDR1 as SGHNT and CDR2 as YYREEE (reference sequence). The CDR3 is CASSLPPMSSYNEQFF. The CDR3 nucleotides read TGTGCCAGCAGCTTGCCCCCTATGAGCTCCTACAATGAGCAGTTCTTC.

The chain couples TRBV5-4 to TRBJ2-2; no reliable D call. The ends were cut back, 7 bases at V and 5 bases at J, with 18 bases in the middle. CDR1 is SGHNT, CDR2 YYREEE, per germline (reference sequence). The CDR3 contains 15 residues. As DNA, the CDR3 is TGTGCCAGCTTCTTCAGCGTTGGTGGGACCGGGGAGCTGTTTTTT. Protein sequence: CASFFSVGGTGELFF.

V is TRBV19 and J is TRBJ2-7; D perhaps matches TRBD2 (7 bases). The CDR3 runs to 15 residues. Trimming removed 4 bases at V and 2 bases at J, with 15 bases between. Germline assignment: CDR1 LNHDA and CDR2 SQIVND (reference sequence). The CDR3 region is CASSTGGPTPYEQYF. CDR3 sequence (DNA): TGTGCCAGTAGTACCGGGGGGCCTACCCCCTACGAGCAGTACTTC.

This chain connects TRBV19 to TRBJ1-2; the match to TRBD1 covers 7 bases. The germline CDR1 and CDR2 sequences are LNHDA and SQIVND (reference sequence). The CDR3 spans 13 residues. The J segment lost 10 bases and the V segment lost 6 bases, leaving 11 bases of the junction unmatched. This CDR3 reads CASRTGTSLAYTF. The CDR3 nucleotides read TGTGCCAGTAGGACAGGGACATCCCTTGCCTACACCTTC.